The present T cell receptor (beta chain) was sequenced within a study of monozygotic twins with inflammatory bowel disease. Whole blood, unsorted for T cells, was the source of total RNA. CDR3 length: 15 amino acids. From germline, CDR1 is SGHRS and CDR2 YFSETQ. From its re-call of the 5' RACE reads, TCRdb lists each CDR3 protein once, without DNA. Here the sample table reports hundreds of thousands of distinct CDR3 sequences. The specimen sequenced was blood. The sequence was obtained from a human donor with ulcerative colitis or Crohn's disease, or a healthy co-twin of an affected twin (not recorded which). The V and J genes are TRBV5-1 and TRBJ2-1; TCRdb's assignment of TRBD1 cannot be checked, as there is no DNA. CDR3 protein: CASSIGTGIQNEQFF.